This TCR beta chain was documented in a study of blood T cells in healthy people across ages. General study findings and limits: Roughly linear declines in TCR beta diversity per million T cells occurred with age.

Healthy individuals of Caucasian origin from Russia, aged roughly 6 to 100, served as donors. As to this clonotype: Antigen: not known.

A second PCR of about 7 to 12 cycles used a sample-barcoded 5' primer and a J-beta primer mix. TCRdb fed the 5' RACE reads into MiXCR, producing one record per CDR3 protein. The repertoire includes roughly 720,000 distinct CDR3 sequences, 53% of them detected once, and around 40% sits in the top ten. The sequenced material came from blood. The receptor was isolated from a man older than 75 in good health.

The CDR3 DNA sequence: TGTGCCAGCAGTGAAGTATCGGCAGGCGGATACAATGAGCAGTTCTTC. Protein sequence: CASSEVSAGGYNEQFF. The chain uses TRBV2 and TRBJ2-1; D is ambiguous. The V and J ends lost 1 base and 4 bases respectively, with 14 bases between them. Germline CDR1 SNHLY, CDR2 FYNNEI. The CDR3 spans 16 residues. Using reference TRBV2 and TRBJ2-1 for the parts outside the CDR3, the full variable domain is EPEVTQTPSHQVTQMGQEVILRCVPISNHLYFYWYRQILGQKVEFLVSFYNNEISEKSEIFDDQFSVERPDGSNFTLKIRSTKLEDSAMYFCASSEVSAGGYNEQFFGPGTRLTVL.